The 5 T cell receptor beta chains below come from one sample, sequenced in a study of cytomegalovirus exposure and HLA in healthy donors. The PCR used 60 Vbeta and 13 Jbeta primers. Some clones are missing from TCRdb's copy, which holds only in-frame ones; the method was immunoSEQ multiplex PCR. The sample gives about 110,000 clones, approximately 83% of which show up once; around 2% is in the top ten. Material for sequencing was PBMCs. The receptors come from a middle-aged man in good health and CMV-seronegative.

This clone was detected once. The gene calls are TRBV25-1 and TRBJ1-2; no firm D call. V was cut by 5 bases and J by 0 bases, with 10 bases left in between. Germline V gives CDR1 MGHDK, CDR2 SYGVNS. This CDR3 contains 14 residues. The CDR3 protein is CASSKGAANYGYTF. In nucleotides, the CDR3 is TGTGCCAGCAGTAAGGGAGCAGCTAACTATGGCTACACCTTC.

The rearrangement joins TRBV7-2 to TRBJ1-2, with D uncertain. The V gene lost 0 bases and the J gene lost 5 bases, with 13 bases spanning the gap. Germline assignment: CDR1 SGHTA and CDR2 FQGNSA. The CDR3 length is 15 residues. CDR3 DNA: TGTGCCAGCAGCTTAGCCACAGCTCCTGGATATGGCTACACCTTC. It is translated as CASSLATAPGYGYTF.

The DNA for the CDR3 is TGTGCCAGCAGCGAACAGGTTGCGAACACTGAAGCTTTCTTT. Its protein is CASSEQVANTEAFF. The V gene is TRBV14, the J gene TRBJ1-1, with a tentative D call TRBD1 (5 bases). CDR1 is SGHDN, CDR2 FVKESK, per germline. Between the trimmed V and J ends, which lost 5 bases and 1 base, there was a span of 11 bases. This CDR3 region has 14 residues.

The chain joins TRBV9 to TRBJ2-3; tentative D call: TRBD2 (6 bases). V dropped 7 bases and J dropped 6 bases, with 18 bases sitting between them. Germline V gives CDR1 SGDLS, CDR2 YYNGEE. CDR3 length equals 14 residues. DNA of the CDR3: TGTGCCAGCGGGGCGGGACTCTCATCTGATACGCAGTATTTT. It translates to CASGAGLSSDTQYF.

The rearrangement links TRBV28 to TRBJ2-5, with D possibly being TRBD2 (5 bases). Trimming left V 6 bases short and J 5 bases short, with 16 bases between. The CDR3 runs to 14 residues. Germline CDR1 and CDR2: MDHEN and SYDVKM. Here the CDR3 reads CASSPSGWEETQYF. The CDR3 DNA sequence: TGTGCCAGCAGCCCTTCTGGGTGGGAGGAGACCCAGTACTTC. Full variable domain (rest looked up from reference TRBV28 and TRBJ2-5): DVKVTQSSRYLVKRTGEKVFLECVQDMDHENMFWYRQDPGLGLRLIYFSYDVKMKEKGDIPEGYSVSREKKERFSLILESASTNQTSMYLCASSPSGWEETQYFGPGTRLLVL.